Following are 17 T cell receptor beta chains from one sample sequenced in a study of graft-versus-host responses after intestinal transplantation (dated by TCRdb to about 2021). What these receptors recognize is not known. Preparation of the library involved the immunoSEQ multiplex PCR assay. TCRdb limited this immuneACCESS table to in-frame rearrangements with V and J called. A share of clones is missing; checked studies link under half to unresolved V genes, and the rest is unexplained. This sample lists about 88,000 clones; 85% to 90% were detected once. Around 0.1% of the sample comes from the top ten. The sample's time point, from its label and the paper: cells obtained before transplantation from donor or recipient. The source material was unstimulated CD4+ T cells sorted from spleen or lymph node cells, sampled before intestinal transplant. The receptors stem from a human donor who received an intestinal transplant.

The CDR3 sequence: CASSLGTGRYGYTF. DNA of the CDR3: TGTGCCAGCAGTTTAGGGACAGGGCGCTATGGCTACACCTTC. The chain links TRBV27 to TRBJ1-2; 9 bases are a match to TRBD1. The CDR3 extends over 14 amino acids. V shed 2 bases, J shed 4 bases, and the junction held 2 bases outside the gene matches. Germline V gene sequence: CDR1 MNHEY, CDR2 SMNVEV (reference sequence).

This chain's CDR3 is CASSVNRGAGNTIYF. The CDR3 DNA sequence: TGTGCCAGCAGCGTAAACAGGGGGGCTGGAAACACCATATATTTT. The chain carries TRBV9 and TRBJ1-3, with 8 bases identical to TRBD1. V was pared by 1 base and J by 2 bases, with 2 bases of the junction left unmatched. Germline CDR1 is SGDLS and CDR2 is YYNGEE. This CDR3 is built from 15 residues.

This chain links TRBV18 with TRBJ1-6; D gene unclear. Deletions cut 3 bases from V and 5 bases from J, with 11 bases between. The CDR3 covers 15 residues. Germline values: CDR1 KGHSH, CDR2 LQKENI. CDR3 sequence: CASSPLTVNNSPLHF. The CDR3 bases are TGTGCCAGCTCACCCCTCACAGTGAATAATTCACCCCTCCACTTT.

As DNA, the CDR3 is TGTGCCAGCTCACAGGGGGCGGCGGAGGAAAAACTGTTTTTT. This sequence encodes CASSQGAAEEKLFF. The rearrangement links TRBV18 to TRBJ1-4; 7 bases agree with TRBD1. The CDR3 is 14 residues long. V trimming: 4 bases; J trimming: 8 bases; junction bases outside the gene matches: 7. From germline, CDR1 is KGHSH and CDR2 LQKENI.

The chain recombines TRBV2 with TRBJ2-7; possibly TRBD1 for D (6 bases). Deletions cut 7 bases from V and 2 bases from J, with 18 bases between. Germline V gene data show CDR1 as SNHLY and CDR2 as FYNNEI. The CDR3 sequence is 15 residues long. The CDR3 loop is CASMPQGTAPYEQYF. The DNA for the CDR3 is TGTGCCAGCATGCCACAGGGTACCGCCCCCTACGAGCAGTACTTC. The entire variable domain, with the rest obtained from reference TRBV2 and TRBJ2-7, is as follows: EPEVTQTPSHQVTQMGQEVILRCVPISNHLYFYWYRQILGQKVEFLVSFYNNEISEKSEIFDDQFSVERPDGSNFTLKIRSTKLEDSAMYFCASMPQGTAPYEQYFGPGTRLTVT.

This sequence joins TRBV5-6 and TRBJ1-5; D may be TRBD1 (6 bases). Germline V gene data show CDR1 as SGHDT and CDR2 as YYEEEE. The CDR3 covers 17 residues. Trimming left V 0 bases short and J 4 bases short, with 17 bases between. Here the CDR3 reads CASSLGVTGIGNQPQHF. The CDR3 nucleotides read TGTGCCAGCAGCTTGGGGGTAACAGGGATCGGAAATCAGCCCCAGCATTTT. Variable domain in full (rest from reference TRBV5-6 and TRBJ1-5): DAGVTQSPTHLIKTRGQQVTLRCSPKSGHDTVSWYQQALGQGPQFIFQYYEEEERQRGNFPDRFSGHQFPNYSSELNVNALLLGDSALYLCASSLGVTGIGNQPQHFGDGTRLSIL.

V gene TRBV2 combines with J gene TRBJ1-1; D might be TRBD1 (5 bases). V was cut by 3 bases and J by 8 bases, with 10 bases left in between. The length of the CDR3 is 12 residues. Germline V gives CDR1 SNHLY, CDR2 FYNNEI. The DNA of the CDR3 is TGTGCCAGCAGTGACCTGGGGCTCGAAGCTTTCTTT. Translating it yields CASSDLGLEAFF.

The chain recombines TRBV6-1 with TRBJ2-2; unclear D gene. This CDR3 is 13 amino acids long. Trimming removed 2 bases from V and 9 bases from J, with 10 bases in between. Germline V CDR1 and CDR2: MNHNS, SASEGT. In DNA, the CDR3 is TGTGCCAGCAGTGAACGAGGAGCCTGGGAGCTGTTTTTT. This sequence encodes CASSERGAWELFF.

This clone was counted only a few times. The CDR3 nucleotides read TGCGCCAGCAGCTTGGCCGGGACAGGGTTTAGTTACGAGCAGTACTTC. It translates to CASSLAGTGFSYEQYF. The chain uses TRBV5-1 and TRBJ2-7; 9 bases agree with TRBD1. Germline loops: CDR1 SGHRS, CDR2 YFSETQ. The CDR3 has 16 amino acids. V was clipped by 0 bases and J by 4 bases; unmatched bases: 8.

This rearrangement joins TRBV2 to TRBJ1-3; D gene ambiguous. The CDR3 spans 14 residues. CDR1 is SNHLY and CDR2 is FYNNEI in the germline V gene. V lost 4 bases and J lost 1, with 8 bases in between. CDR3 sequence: CASSGVFSGNTIYF. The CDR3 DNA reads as TGTGCCAGCAGTGGCGTGTTTTCTGGAAACACCATATATTTT.

The CDR3 loop reads CASTPSQGGTEAFF. In DNA, the CDR3 is TGCGCCAGCACTCCGTCTCAAGGGGGCACTGAAGCTTTCTTT. The J gene is TRBJ1-1, the V gene TRBV10-2; maybe TRBD1 (6 bases). The germline V and J ends were trimmed by 7 bases and 4 bases, with 16 bases remaining between them. This CDR3 has 14 amino acids. Looked up from germline, CDR1 is WSHSY and CDR2 is SAAADI.

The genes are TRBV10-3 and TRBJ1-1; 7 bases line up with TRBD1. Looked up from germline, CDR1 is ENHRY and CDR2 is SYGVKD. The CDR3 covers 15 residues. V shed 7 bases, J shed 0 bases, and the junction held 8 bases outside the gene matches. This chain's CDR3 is CAIKDRGTVNTEAFF. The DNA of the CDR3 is TGTGCCATCAAAGACCGGGGGACAGTGAACACTGAAGCTTTCTTT.

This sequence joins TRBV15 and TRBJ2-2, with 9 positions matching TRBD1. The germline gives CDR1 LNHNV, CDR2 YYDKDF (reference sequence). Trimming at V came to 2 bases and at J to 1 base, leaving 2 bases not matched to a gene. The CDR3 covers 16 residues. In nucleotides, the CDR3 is TGTGCCACCAGCAGAAACAGGGGGCTGAACACCGGGGAGCTGTTTTTT. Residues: CATSRNRGLNTGELFF.

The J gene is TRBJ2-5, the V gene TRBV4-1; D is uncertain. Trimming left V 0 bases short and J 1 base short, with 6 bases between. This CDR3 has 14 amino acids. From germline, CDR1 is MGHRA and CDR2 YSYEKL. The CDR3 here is CASSQEPSQETQYF. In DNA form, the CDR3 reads TGCGCCAGCAGCCAAGAGCCCAGCCAAGAGACCCAGTACTTC.

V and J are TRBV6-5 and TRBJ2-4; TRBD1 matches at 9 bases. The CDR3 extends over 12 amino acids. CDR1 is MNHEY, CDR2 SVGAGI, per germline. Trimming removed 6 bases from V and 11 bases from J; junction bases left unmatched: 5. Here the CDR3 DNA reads TGTGCCAGCAGCCGGACAGGGGCGGTTCAGTACTTC. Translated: CASSRTGAVQYF.

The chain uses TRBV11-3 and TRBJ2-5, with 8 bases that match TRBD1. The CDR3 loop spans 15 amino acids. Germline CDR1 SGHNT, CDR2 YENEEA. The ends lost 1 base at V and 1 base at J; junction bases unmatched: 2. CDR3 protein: CASSLGGTGQETQYF. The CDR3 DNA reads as TGTGCCAGCAGCTTAGGGGGGACAGGCCAAGAGACCCAGTACTTC.

Here the CDR3 DNA reads TGTGCCAGCAGCTTTGGCGGAGGGGGCGGTCAGCCCCAGCATTTT. It encodes CASSFGGGGGQPQHF. This rearrangement joins TRBV7-2 to TRBJ1-5; TRBD1 matches at 7 bases. The junction had 8 bases not matched to a gene; V was cut back by 3 bases and J by 6 bases. CDR3 size: 15 residues. CDR1 is SGHTA, CDR2 FQGNSA, per germline.